This T cell receptor (beta chain) was obtained from a study of T cells after posttransplantation cyclophosphamide. The study's findings and limits: Recipient CMV seropositivity and CMV reactivation strongly tracked TRB clonality. Skin or GI-infiltrating T cells shared few TRB sequences with blood. Later blood repertoires were often dominated by clones from the donor CD8+ memory compartment.

V gave up 3 bases and J gave up 1 base, with 14 bases separating them. There are 16 residues in the CDR3. Looked up from germline, CDR1 is LNHDA and CDR2 is SQIVND (reference sequence). Profiling relied on immunoSEQ multiplex PCR, and the TCRdb table lists in-frame clones only, not all of them. The sample lists about 52,000 clones; about 82% were seen once. With regard to this clone: Its target is not known.

The chain joins TRBV19 to TRBJ2-3, with D possibly being TRBD2 (6 bases). Input material: PBMCs. The TCR sequence derives from a man under 40 with a blood cancer, CMV-positive, and with a related stem cell donor. CDR3 sequence (DNA): TGTGCCAGTAGTATGGGGGGTTCGTTTCGCACAGATACGCAGTATTTT. Translated: CASSMGGSFRTDTQYF.